This T cell receptor beta chain was sequenced for a study of blood T cell repertoires in COVID-19. The age range of participants was about 18 to 95 years, with residence in around 22 US areas. Some clones are missing from TCRdb's copy, which holds only in-frame ones; the method was immunoSEQ multiplex PCR. The profile shows 350,000 to 450,000 clones, 85% to 90% of them singletons. Sequencing was carried out using PBMCs or T cells enriched from blood (not recorded which). The clonotype was recovered from a man younger than 45 who had recovered from COVID-19.

The CDR3, as DNA: TGTGCCACCAGTGGCCTGACTAGCGAGTATACAGATACGCAGTATTTT. As protein: CATSGLTSEYTDTQYF. The rearrangement uses TRBV24-1 and TRBJ2-3; 8 bases fit TRBD2. Germline lookup yields CDR1 KGHDR and CDR2 SFDVKD. V trimming: 5 bases; J trimming: 3 bases; junction bases outside the gene matches: 9. The CDR3 runs to 16 residues.